Listed below are T cell receptor beta chains from one sample, sequenced in a study of cytomegalovirus exposure and HLA in healthy donors. The repertoire was sequenced with immunoSEQ multiplex PCR; TCRdb's copy has only in-frame clones and lacks some. The sample contains 85,000 to 100,000 clones, roughly 69% of which appear only once. The specimen sequenced was PBMCs. These receptor sequences come from a man aged 45 to 65 in good health and CMV-seronegative. Each CDR3 is given without its conserved first and last residue. Each record gives: V gene, CDR3 protein.

v_gene: TRBV2
CDR3aa: ASNSGQGNSPLH

v_gene: TRBV2
CDR3aa: ASSSNIYEQY

v_gene: TRBV9
CDR3aa: ASSVAGDSYNEQF

v_gene: TRBV30
CDR3aa: AWTQGGTQY

v_gene: TRBV4-3
CDR3aa: ASSQDVSSYNEQF

v_gene: TRBV4-1
CDR3aa: ASSQGWTSATNEKLF

v_gene: TRBV6-1
CDR3aa: ASSEAAESYEQY

v_gene: TRBV11-3
CDR3aa: ASSLWTGHNEQF

v_gene: TRBV5-4
CDR3aa: ASSLGGGVRTEAF

v_gene: TRBV7-5
CDR3aa: VSQVGGVGYGYT

v_gene: TRBV7-9
CDR3aa: ASSSGTGWPEAF

v_gene: TRBV7-3
CDR3aa: ASSRRGASTVDTQY

v_gene: TRBV18
CDR3aa: ASSPAGGPGTDTQY

v_gene: TRBV7-9
CDR3aa: ASSLALAAGKQY

v_gene: TRBV7-3
CDR3aa: ASSETDSTEAF

v_gene: TRBV6-5
CDR3aa: ASSYVAGGPTDTQY

v_gene: TRBV30
CDR3aa: AWLGLAGAPGELF

v_gene: TRBV4-3
CDR3aa: ASSQDETGGYNTIY

v_gene: TRBV18
CDR3aa: ASSPPPSDTQY

v_gene: TRBV19
CDR3aa: ASTWGEFYGYT

v_gene: TRBV30
CDR3aa: AWSLNLGTARSPLH

v_gene: TRBV4-3
CDR3aa: ASSQETGYPNYGYT

v_gene: TRBV10-1
CDR3aa: ASSPGTGRGDTEAF

v_gene: TRBV7-2
CDR3aa: ASSQTTQETQY

v_gene: TRBV7-2
CDR3aa: ASSLGEGPREQY

v_gene: TRBV28
CDR3aa: ASRPTGAATILGNQPQH

v_gene: TRBV27
CDR3aa: ASRRLAGGQETQY

v_gene: TRBV5-1
CDR3aa: ASSQGQTDSPLH

v_gene: TRBV7-9
CDR3aa: ASSLERTSGAQY

v_gene: TRBV5-1
CDR3aa: ASSLPGDTQY

v_gene: TRBV7-2
CDR3aa: ASSLRAGGHEQY

v_gene: TRBV19
CDR3aa: ASSAERTATISPLH

v_gene: TRBV5-8
CDR3aa: ASSGAWGGRWNTEAF

v_gene: TRBV27
CDR3aa: ASSFRDKYGYT

v_gene: TRBV5-4
CDR3aa: ASSPSGGTSYEQY

v_gene: TRBV5-4
CDR3aa: ASSLPGTSGKNTGELF

v_gene: TRBV7-9
CDR3aa: ASSLSGIDNQPQH